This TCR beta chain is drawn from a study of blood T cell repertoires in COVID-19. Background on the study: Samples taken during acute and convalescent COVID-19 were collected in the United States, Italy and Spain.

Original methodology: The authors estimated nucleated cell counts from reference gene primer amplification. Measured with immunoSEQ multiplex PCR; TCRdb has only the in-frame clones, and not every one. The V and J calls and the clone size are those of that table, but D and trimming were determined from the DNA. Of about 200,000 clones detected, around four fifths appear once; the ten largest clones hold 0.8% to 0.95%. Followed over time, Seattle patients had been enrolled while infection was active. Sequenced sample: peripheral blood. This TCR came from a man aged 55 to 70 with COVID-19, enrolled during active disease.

CDR3: CASSRQVSNQPQHF. The CDR3 coding sequence is TGTGCCAGCAGTCGACAGGTTAGCAATCAGCCCCAGCATTTT. The chain has TRBV6-2 or TRBV6-3 and TRBJ1-5; D may be TRBD1 (6 bases). This CDR3 contains 14 residues. Trimming shortened V by 5 bases and J by 0 bases, and 8 bases separated the two germline ends. The germline V gene has CDR1 MNHEY and CDR2 SVGEGT.